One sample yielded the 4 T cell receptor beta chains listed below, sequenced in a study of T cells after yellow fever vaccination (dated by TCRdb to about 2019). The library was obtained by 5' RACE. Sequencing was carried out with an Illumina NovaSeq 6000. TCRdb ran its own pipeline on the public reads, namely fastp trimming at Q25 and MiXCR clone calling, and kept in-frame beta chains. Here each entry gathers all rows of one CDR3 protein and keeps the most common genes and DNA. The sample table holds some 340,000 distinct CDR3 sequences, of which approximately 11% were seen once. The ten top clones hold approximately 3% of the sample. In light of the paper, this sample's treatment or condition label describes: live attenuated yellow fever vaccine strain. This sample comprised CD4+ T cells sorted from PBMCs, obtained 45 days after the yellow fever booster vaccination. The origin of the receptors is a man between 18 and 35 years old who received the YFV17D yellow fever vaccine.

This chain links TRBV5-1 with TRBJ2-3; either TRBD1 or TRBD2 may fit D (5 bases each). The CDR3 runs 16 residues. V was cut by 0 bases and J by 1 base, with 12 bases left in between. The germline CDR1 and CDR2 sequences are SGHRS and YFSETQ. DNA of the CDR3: TGCGCCAGCAGCTTGGCCCCGAGGGGCGGCACAGATACGCAGTATTTT. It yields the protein CASSLAPRGGTDTQYF.

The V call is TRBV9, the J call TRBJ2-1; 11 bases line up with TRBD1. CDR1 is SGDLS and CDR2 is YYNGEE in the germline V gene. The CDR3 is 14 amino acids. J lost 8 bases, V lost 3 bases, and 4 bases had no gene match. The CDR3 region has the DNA TGTGCCAGCAGCGGGACAGGGGGCCTCGATGAGCAGTTCTTC. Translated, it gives CASSGTGGLDEQFF.

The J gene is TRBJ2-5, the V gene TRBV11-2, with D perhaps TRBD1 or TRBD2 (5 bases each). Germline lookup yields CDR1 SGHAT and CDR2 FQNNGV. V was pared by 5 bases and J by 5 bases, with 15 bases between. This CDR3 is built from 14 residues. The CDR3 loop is CASSRGRMAETQYF. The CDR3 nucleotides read TGTGCCAGCAGCCGGGGACGTATGGCGGAGACCCAGTACTTC. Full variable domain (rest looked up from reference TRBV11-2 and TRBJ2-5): EAGVAQSPRYKIIEKRQSVAFWCNPISGHATLYWYQQILGQGPKLLIQFQNNGVVDDSQLPKDRFSAERLKGVDSTLKIQPAKLEDSAVYLCASSRGRMAETQYFGPGTRLLVL.

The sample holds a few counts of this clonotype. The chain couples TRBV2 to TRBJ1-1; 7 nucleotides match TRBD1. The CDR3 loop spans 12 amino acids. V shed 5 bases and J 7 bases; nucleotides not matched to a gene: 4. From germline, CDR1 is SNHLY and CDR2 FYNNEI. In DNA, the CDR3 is TGTGCCAGCAGTCAGGGGGTCCGTGAAGCTTTCTTT. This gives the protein CASSQGVREAFF.